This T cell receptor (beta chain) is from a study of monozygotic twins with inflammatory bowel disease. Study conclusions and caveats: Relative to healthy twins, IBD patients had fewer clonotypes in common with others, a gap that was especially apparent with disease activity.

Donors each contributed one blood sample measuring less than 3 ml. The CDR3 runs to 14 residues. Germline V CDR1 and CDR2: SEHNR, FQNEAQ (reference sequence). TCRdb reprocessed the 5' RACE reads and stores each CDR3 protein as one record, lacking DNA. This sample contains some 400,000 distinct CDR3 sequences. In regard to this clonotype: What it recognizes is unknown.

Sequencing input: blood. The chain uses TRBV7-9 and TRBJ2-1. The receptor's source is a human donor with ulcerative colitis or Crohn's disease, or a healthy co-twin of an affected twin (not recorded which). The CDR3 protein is CASSHGLSYNEQFF.